This TCR beta chain was identified in a study of blood T cell repertoires in COVID-19. About the research overall: T cells, B-cell-depleted T cells, or PBMCs provided the cDNA or gDNA that served as material.

Original processing methods: Scientists estimated how many nucleated cells there were by amplifying reference gene primers. Sequenced by immunoSEQ multiplex PCR; TCRdb stores in-frame clones only, minus some. That table supplies the V and J calls and clone size; D and trimming were determined from the DNA. Among tens of thousands of clones, 90% were seen once, and the ten largest hold around 10%. CDR3 size: 14 residues. V gave up 6 bases and J gave up 2 bases; unmatched junction bases: 4. The V gene's germline CDR1 is SQVTM and CDR2 ANQGSEA. V gene TRBV29-1 combines with J gene TRBJ2-2; 9 bases map to TRBD2. The sequencing sample was made of peripheral blood. The TCR sequence derives from a woman of 80 years or more with active COVID-19. The DNA for the CDR3 is TGCAGCGTCCCAGCGGGAGGTAACACCGGGGAGCTGTTTTTT. It specifies CSVPAGGNTGELFF.